The 4 T cell receptor beta chains reported below all come from one sample, sequenced in a study of post-analysis software for immune sequencing data (dated by TCRdb to between 2014 and 2017). The sample's time point label, in plain terms: second blood draw from one MS patient after hematopoietic stem cell transplantation. To prepare the library, PCR was applied. TCRdb lists the instrument as Illumina HiSeq 2500. To reduce PCR and sequencing biases, unique molecular identifiers were built into the TCR beta cDNA libraries. TCRdb applied fastp at Q25 and MiXCR to the public reads, then kept only in-frame beta chains. Each CDR3 protein gets just one entry, which takes the most common genes and DNA from the rows behind it. The sample table lists roughly 150,000 distinct CDR3 sequences, around 36% of them with a count of one. The ten largest clonotypes hold under 30% of the sample. The sequencing here drew on blood, taken after autologous hematopoietic stem cell transplantation. All receptors derive from a girl aged 10-17 years with multiple sclerosis. Donor details come from another sample of the same person, matched by shared clones.

The chain links TRBV20-1 to TRBJ2-5; D uncertain. The CDR3 extends over 12 amino acids. CDR1 DFQATT and CDR2 SNEGSKA come from the germline V gene (reference sequence). The V end was cut by 3 bases, the J end by 3 bases, with 8 bases between. The CDR3 bases are TGCAGTGCTAGTTCGCCGGAAGAGACCCAGTACTTC. Translating it yields CSASSPEETQYF.

The CDR3 DNA reads as TGTGCCATCAGTGAGTCCGGGGGTAGCGCCTATAATTCACCCCTCCACTTT. This gives the protein CAISESGGSAYNSPLHF. This chain links TRBV10-3 with TRBJ1-6, with a possible D match to TRBD1 (5 bases). Trimming took 0 bases from V and 2 from J, leaving 11 bases between them. Germline loops: CDR1 ENHRY, CDR2 SYGVKD. This CDR3 has 17 residues.

V gene TRBV18 combines with J gene TRBJ2-5; either TRBD1 or TRBD2 may supply D (6 bases each). The CDR3 loop spans 14 amino acids. From germline, CDR1 is KGHSH and CDR2 LQKENI. V lost 3 bases and J lost 5, with 13 bases in between. CDR3 bases: TGTGCCAGCTCACCGGTCGGGGGCCCGGAGACCCAGTACTTC. Amino acid sequence: CASSPVGGPETQYF.

This rearrangement joins TRBV20-1 to TRBJ1-5; a possible D gene is TRBD1 (6 bases). Trimming shortened V by 5 bases and J by 0 bases, and 11 bases separated the two germline ends. This CDR3 is built from 14 residues. From germline, CDR1 is DFQATT and CDR2 SNEGSKA (reference sequence). The CDR3, as DNA: TGCAGTGCTGGGTTAGGGGGTAGCAATCAGCCCCAGCATTTT. Translation: CSAGLGGSNQPQHF.